This T cell receptor beta chain stems from a study of shared clonotypes between healthy human individuals. The CDR3 contains 11 residues. V dropped 5 bases and J dropped 1 base, with 5 bases sitting between them. Germline lookup yields CDR1 DFQATT and CDR2 SNEGSKA (reference sequence). Whole-study results and caveats: Few donors restricted represented genetic and exposure-history diversity.

About this clone itself: Its antigen is not known.

The repertoire was sequenced with immunoSEQ multiplex PCR; TCRdb's copy has only in-frame clones and lacks some. The table has fewer than 400,000 clones, 74% seen once; the top ten hold about a tenth. The receptor was isolated from a man under 40 in good health. Sequences were obtained from memory CD4+ T cells sorted from blood. Subset specified: CD45RA-negative fraction. This chain links TRBV20-1 with TRBJ2-5; unclear D gene. In DNA, the CDR3 is TGCAGTGCTCGAATCCAAGAGACCCAGTACTTC. As protein: CSARIQETQYF.